The rows below give T cell receptor beta chains drawn from one sample of a study of blood T cell repertoires in COVID-19. Here immunoSEQ multiplex PCR was the method, and the copy in TCRdb shows in-frame clones only, minus some. The sample lists a few hundred thousand clones, 65% to 90% seen once, with about 4.2% in the top ten. The sample consisted of PBMCs or T cells enriched from blood (not recorded which). Receptors were obtained from a woman in her thirties or forties with acute COVID-19. CDR3s include the opening cysteine and the closing phenylalanine or tryptophan. The D gene is left open where the match is weak. Some rows mark clone size as missing; the rest say once, few, many or name a class of expanded clone.

J: TRBJ1-1; size: -; V: TRBV7-3; D: -; CDR3: CASSLSAGMNTEAFF; DNA: TGTGCCAGCAGCTTATCGGCAGGGATGAACACTGAAGCTTTCTTT
J: TRBJ2-7; size: once; V: TRBV11-2; D: TRBD2; CDR3: CASSSLGLAGASSYEQYF; DNA: TGTGCCAGCAGCAGCTTAGGACTAGCGGGTGCTAGCTCCTACGAGCAGTACTTC
J: TRBJ2-1; size: -; V: TRBV5-4; D: TRBD2; CDR3: CASNAGLAGGLNNEQFF; DNA: TGTGCCAGCAACGCGGGACTAGCGGGAGGATTAAACAATGAGCAGTTCTTC
J: TRBJ1-3; size: -; V: TRBV19; D: -; CDR3: CASSIQGTSGNTIYF; DNA: TGTGCCAGTAGTATACAGGGAACATCTGGAAACACCATATATTTT
J: TRBJ2-7; size: -; V: TRBV3-1/TRBV3-2; D: -; CDR3: CASSQTLGLYEQYF; DNA: TGTGCCAGCAGCCAAACCCTCGGACTATACGAGCAGTACTTC
J: TRBJ1-5; size: -; V: TRBV10-3; D: TRBD1; CDR3: CAISGTGPANQPQHF; DNA: TGTGCCATCAGTGGGACAGGACCGGCTAATCAGCCCCAGCATTTT
J: TRBJ1-1; size: -; V: TRBV28; D: -; CDR3: CASSFPGAGENTEAFF; DNA: TGTGCCAGCAGTTTCCCCGGGGCAGGGGAGAACACTGAAGCTTTCTTT
J: TRBJ2-5; size: -; V: TRBV6-2/TRBV6-3; D: -; CDR3: CASSLGPRDTFQETQYF; DNA: TGTGCCAGCAGTTTGGGCCCCCGGGACACATTCCAAGAGACCCAGTACTTC
J: TRBJ1-2; size: -; V: TRBV27; D: -; CDR3: CASSPQGHGYTF; DNA: TGTGCCAGCAGTCCACAGGGCCATGGCTACACCTTC
J: TRBJ2-7; size: -; V: TRBV27; D: -; CDR3: CASSSAARGAYEQYF; DNA: TGTGCCAGCAGTTCGGCAGCAAGAGGCGCCTACGAGCAGTACTTC
J: TRBJ2-1; size: once; V: TRBV4-1; D: TRBD2; CDR3: CASSQAQAGGSYNEQFF; DNA: TGCGCCAGCAGCCAAGCCCAAGCGGGGGGCTCCTACAATGAGCAGTTCTTC
J: TRBJ1-5; size: -; V: TRBV19; D: TRBD1; CDR3: CATNTGVDQPQHF; DNA: TGTGCCACCAACACAGGGGTTGATCAGCCCCAGCATTTT
J: TRBJ2-1; size: -; V: TRBV6-2/TRBV6-3; D: TRBD1; CDR3: CASSPNGRDRGHNEQFF; DNA: TGTGCCAGCAGCCCCAACGGCCGGGACAGGGGCCACAATGAGCAGTTCTTC
J: TRBJ2-2; size: few; V: TRBV7-3; D: -; CDR3: CASSLRGLNTGELFF; DNA: TGTGCCAGCAGCTTACGGGGGTTAAATACCGGGGAGCTGTTTTTT
J: TRBJ2-7; size: -; V: TRBV28; D: TRBD1; CDR3: CATRRGQGVYEQYF; DNA: TGTGCCACCAGGAGGGGACAGGGAGTCTACGAGCAGTACTTC
J: TRBJ2-3; size: many; V: TRBV16; D: TRBD1; CDR3: CASSPSTGLNTDTQYF; DNA: TGTGCCAGCAGCCCCTCGACAGGGCTGAACACAGATACGCAGTATTTT
J: TRBJ1-6; size: -; V: TRBV5-1; D: -; CDR3: CASSLVPGSAFNSPLHF; DNA: TGCGCCAGCAGCTTGGTCCCGGGGTCTGCCTTTAATTCACCCCTCCACTTT
J: TRBJ2-3; size: -; V: TRBV19; D: -; CDR3: CASSITHRKSTDTQYF; DNA: TGTGCCAGTAGTATTACCCACAGGAAAAGCACAGATACGCAGTATTTT
J: TRBJ2-2; size: -; V: TRBV12-5; D: TRBD1; CDR3: CASAQQGVSGELFF; DNA: TGTGCTAGTGCGCAACAGGGGGTCAGCGGGGAGCTGTTTTTT
J: TRBJ2-4; size: -; V: TRBV2; D: -; CDR3: CASSGNRVPRDIQYF; DNA: TGTGCCAGCAGCGGAAACAGGGTCCCTCGGGACATTCAGTACTTC
J: TRBJ2-5; size: -; V: TRBV18; D: TRBD2; CDR3: CASLRGLAAQETQYF; DNA: TGTGCCAGCTTAAGAGGACTAGCGGCACAAGAGACCCAGTACTTC
J: TRBJ2-3; size: -; V: TRBV7-9; D: TRBD1; CDR3: CASSLGDSQFTDTQYF; DNA: TGTGCCAGCAGCTTAGGGGACAGCCAATTCACAGATACGCAGTATTTT
J: TRBJ1-5; size: -; V: TRBV5-1; D: -; CDR3: CASSLEAASGNQPQHF; DNA: TGCGCCAGCAGCTTGGAGGCAGCTAGCGGCAATCAGCCCCAGCATTTT
J: TRBJ2-2; size: -; V: TRBV9; D: TRBD1; CDR3: CASSELAQGVTGELFF; DNA: TGTGCCAGCAGCGAACTTGCCCAGGGGGTTACCGGGGAGCTGTTTTTT
J: TRBJ2-7; size: -; V: TRBV11-2; D: TRBD2; CDR3: CASSWTSGDNTFYEQYF; DNA: TGTGCCAGCAGCTGGACTAGCGGGGACAATACATTCTACGAGCAGTACTTC
J: TRBJ2-6; size: -; V: TRBV4-3; D: -; CDR3: CASSQAVDSSGANVLTF; DNA: TGCGCCAGCAGCCAAGCCGTAGACAGCTCTGGGGCCAACGTCCTGACTTTC
J: TRBJ2-5; size: -; V: TRBV19; D: -; CDR3: CASSARDQETQYF; DNA: TGTGCCAGTAGTGCACGGGACCAAGAGACCCAGTACTTC
J: TRBJ2-1; size: -; V: TRBV23-1; D: -; CDR3: CASSQSRGGYNEQFF; DNA: TGCGCCAGCAGTCAATCTAGGGGGGGCTACAATGAGCAGTTCTTC
J: TRBJ2-2; size: -; V: TRBV6-5; D: TRBD2; CDR3: CASSYSGGRAGELFF; DNA: TGTGCCAGCAGTTACTCTGGCGGGAGGGCCGGGGAGCTGTTTTTT
J: TRBJ2-2; size: -; V: TRBV28; D: -; CDR3: CASSLVVDTGELFF; DNA: TGTGCCAGCAGTCTAGTGGTTGACACCGGGGAGCTGTTTTTT
J: TRBJ1-6; size: -; V: TRBV18; D: TRBD1; CDR3: CASSIRRDRNGVYNSPLHF; DNA: TGTGCCAGCTCAATCCGGCGGGACAGAAATGGTGTCTATAATTCACCCCTCCACTTT
J: TRBJ2-5; size: -; V: TRBV7-2; D: TRBD2; CDR3: CASSLASGRAWETQYF; DNA: TGTGCCAGCAGCTTAGCCAGCGGGAGGGCCTGGGAGACCCAGTACTTC
J: TRBJ2-2; size: -; V: TRBV6-5; D: -; CDR3: CASSSPLDFTGELFF; DNA: TGTGCCAGCAGTTCCCCATTAGATTTCACCGGGGAGCTGTTTTTT
J: TRBJ1-6; size: -; V: TRBV11-2; D: TRBD1; CDR3: CASQTKWDSFYNSPLHF; DNA: TGTGCCAGCCAAACAAAATGGGACAGCTTCTATAATTCACCCCTCCACTTT
J: TRBJ1-4; size: -; V: TRBV20-1; D: -; CDR3: CSASPRRHGSTVTFF; DNA: TGCAGTGCTAGTCCCAGACGACATGGGTCGACCGTAACTTTTTTT
J: TRBJ2-3; size: -; V: TRBV7-9; D: -; CDR3: CASSHGTDNLRASTDTQYF; DNA: TGTGCCAGCAGCCACGGCACCGATAACCTCAGGGCTAGCACAGATACGCAGTATTTT
J: TRBJ2-6; size: -; V: TRBV7-2; D: TRBD1; CDR3: CASSRDRGPAGANVLTF; DNA: TGTGCCAGCAGTCGGGACAGGGGGCCCGCTGGGGCCAACGTCCTGACTTTC
J: TRBJ1-5; size: -; V: TRBV4-1; D: TRBD1; CDR3: CASSGRDREGGLKGQPQHF; DNA: TGCGCCAGCAGCGGTCGGGACAGGGAAGGAGGTCTAAAGGGTCAGCCCCAGCATTTT
J: TRBJ2-2; size: -; V: TRBV29-1; D: TRBD1; CDR3: CSVTPGQGYTGELFF; DNA: TGCAGCGTTACACCGGGACAGGGTTACACCGGGGAGCTGTTTTTT
J: TRBJ2-1; size: -; V: TRBV7-2; D: TRBD2; CDR3: CASSFSGSGFDEQFF; DNA: TGTGCCAGCAGCTTTAGCGGGAGTGGATTTGATGAGCAGTTCTTC
J: TRBJ1-3; size: -; V: TRBV4-2; D: -; CDR3: CASSQDGGSGNTIYF; DNA: TGTGCCAGCAGCCAAGACGGGGGCTCTGGAAACACCATATATTTT
J: TRBJ1-1; size: -; V: TRBV7-8; D: -; CDR3: CASGEKTSNTEAFF; DNA: TGTGCCAGCGGGGAGAAGACTTCGAACACTGAAGCTTTCTTT
J: TRBJ2-1; size: -; V: TRBV19; D: -; CDR3: CASTKSYQGSSYNEQFF; DNA: TGTGCCAGTACCAAATCGTATCAGGGGTCTTCCTACAATGAGCAGTTCTTC
J: TRBJ2-1; size: -; V: TRBV5-4; D: TRBD2; CDR3: CASSLGLAGGPRDEQFF; DNA: TGTGCCAGCAGCTTGGGACTAGCGGGAGGGCCTCGCGATGAGCAGTTCTTC
J: TRBJ2-1; size: -; V: TRBV30; D: TRBD2; CDR3: CAWSVGRLARYPNEQFF; DNA: TGTGCCTGGAGTGTAGGGAGACTAGCCCGATACCCCAATGAGCAGTTCTTC
J: TRBJ1-3; size: -; V: TRBV7-2; D: TRBD1; CDR3: CASSLDPPRTGWRNTIYF; DNA: TGTGCCAGCAGCTTAGATCCCCCAAGGACAGGGTGGCGAAACACCATATATTTT
J: TRBJ2-2; size: few; V: TRBV3-1/TRBV3-2; D: -; CDR3: CASTLLGQTGTGELFF; DNA: TGTGCCAGCACCCTTCTCGGACAGACGGGCACCGGGGAGCTGTTTTTT
J: TRBJ2-1; size: -; V: TRBV19; D: -; CDR3: CASSRKADNEQFF; DNA: TGTGCCAGTAGTAGGAAGGCGGACAATGAGCAGTTCTTC
J: TRBJ1-2; size: -; V: TRBV27; D: TRBD1; CDR3: CASRAGGSYGYTF; DNA: TGTGCCAGCAGGGCAGGGGGCTCTTATGGCTACACCTTC